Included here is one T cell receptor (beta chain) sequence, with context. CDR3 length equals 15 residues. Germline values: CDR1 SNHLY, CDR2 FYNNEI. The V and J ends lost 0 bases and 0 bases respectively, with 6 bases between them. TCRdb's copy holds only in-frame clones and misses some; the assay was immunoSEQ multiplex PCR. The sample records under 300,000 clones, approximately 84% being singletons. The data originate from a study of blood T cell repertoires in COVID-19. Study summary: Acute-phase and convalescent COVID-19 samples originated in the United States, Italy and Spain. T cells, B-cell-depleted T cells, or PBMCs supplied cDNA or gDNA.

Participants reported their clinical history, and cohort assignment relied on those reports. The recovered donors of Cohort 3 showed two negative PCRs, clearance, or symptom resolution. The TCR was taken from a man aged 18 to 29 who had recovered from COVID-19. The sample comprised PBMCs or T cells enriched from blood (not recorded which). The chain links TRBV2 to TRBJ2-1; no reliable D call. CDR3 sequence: CASSEAVSSYNEQFF. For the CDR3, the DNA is TGTGCCAGCAGTGAAGCGGTTAGCTCCTACAATGAGCAGTTCTTC.